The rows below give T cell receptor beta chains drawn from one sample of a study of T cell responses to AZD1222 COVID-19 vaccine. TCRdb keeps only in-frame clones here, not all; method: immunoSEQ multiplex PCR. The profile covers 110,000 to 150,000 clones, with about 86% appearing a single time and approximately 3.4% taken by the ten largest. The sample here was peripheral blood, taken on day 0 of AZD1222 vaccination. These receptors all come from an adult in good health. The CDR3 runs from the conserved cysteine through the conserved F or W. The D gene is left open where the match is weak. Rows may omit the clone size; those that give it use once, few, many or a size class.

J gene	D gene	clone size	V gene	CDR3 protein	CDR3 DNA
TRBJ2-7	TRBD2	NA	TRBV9	CASSPEAGAYEQYF	TGTGCCAGCAGCCCCGAAGCGGGAGCCTACGAGCAGTACTTC
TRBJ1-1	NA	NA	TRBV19	CASSQLPTEAFF	TGTGCCAGTAGCCAGCTCCCCACTGAAGCTTTCTTT
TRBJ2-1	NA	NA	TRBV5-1	CASSKQGLEQFF	TGCGCCAGCTCCAAGCAGGGGCTTGAGCAGTTCTTC
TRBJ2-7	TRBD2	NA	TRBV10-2	CASSGGTSGTEQYF	TGCGCCAGCAGTGGCGGGACTAGCGGGACCGAGCAGTACTTC
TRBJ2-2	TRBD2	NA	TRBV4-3	CASSHGEGRGGELFF	TGCGCCAGCAGCCATGGGGAGGGCCGAGGCGGGGAGCTGTTTTTT
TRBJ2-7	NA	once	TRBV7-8	CASSLALYYEQYF	TGTGCCAGCAGCTTAGCTCTGTATTACGAGCAGTACTTC
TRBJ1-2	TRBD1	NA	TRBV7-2	CASSLVGGQGNNYGYTF	TGTGCCAGCAGCTTAGTAGGGGGACAGGGGAATAACTATGGCTACACCTTC
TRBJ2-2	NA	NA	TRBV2	CASSDQGSSGELFF	TGTGCCAGCAGTGACCAGGGATCGAGCGGGGAGCTGTTTTTT
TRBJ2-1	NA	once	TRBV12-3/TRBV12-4	CASSSQGEDEQFF	TGTGCCAGCAGTTCCCAGGGGGAGGATGAGCAGTTCTTC
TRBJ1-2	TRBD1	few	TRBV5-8	CASSLWGQGGYGYTF	TGTGCCAGCAGCTTGTGGGGACAGGGGGGCTATGGCTACACCTTC
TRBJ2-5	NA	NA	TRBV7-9	CASRHRGGETQYF	TGTGCCAGCAGACACAGGGGAGGGGAGACCCAGTACTTC
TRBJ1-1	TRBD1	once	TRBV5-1	CASSWDRVGNEFAFF	TGCGCCAGCAGCTGGGACAGGGTCGGTAACGAGTTTGCTTTCTTT
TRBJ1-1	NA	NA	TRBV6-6	CASVRTMNTEAFF	TGTGCCAGCGTCCGGACCATGAACACTGAAGCTTTCTTT
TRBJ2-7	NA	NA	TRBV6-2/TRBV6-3	CASSYPGTVGIEQYF	TGTGCCAGCAGTTACCCCGGGACCGTGGGAATTGAGCAGTACTTC
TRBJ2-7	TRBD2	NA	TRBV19	CASGTSGSLEQYF	TGTGCCAGTGGGACTAGCGGGTCACTCGAGCAGTACTTC
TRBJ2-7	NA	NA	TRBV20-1	CSANGAYEQYF	TGCAGTGCTAACGGGGCCTACGAGCAGTACTTC
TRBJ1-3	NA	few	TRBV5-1	CASSLTGGAGNTIYF	TGCGCCAGCAGCTTGACCGGGGGCGCAGGAAACACCATATATTTT
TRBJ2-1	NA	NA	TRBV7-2	CASSSPPGYNEQFF	TGTGCCAGCAGCTCGCCCCCAGGCTACAATGAGCAGTTCTTC
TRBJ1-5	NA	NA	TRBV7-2	CASSLVPRQPQHF	TGTGCCAGCAGCTTAGTCCCGCGTCAGCCCCAGCATTTT
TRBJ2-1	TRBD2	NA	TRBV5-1	CASSLEPSGIYNEQFF	TGCGCCAGCAGCTTGGAACCTAGCGGGATCTACAATGAGCAGTTCTTC
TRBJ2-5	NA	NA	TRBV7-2	CASSLVVGGETQYF	TGTGCCAGCAGCTTAGTTGTGGGAGGAGAGACCCAGTACTTC
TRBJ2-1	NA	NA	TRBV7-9	CASTANNEQFF	TGTGCCAGCACCGCTAACAATGAGCAGTTCTTC
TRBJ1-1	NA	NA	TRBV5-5	CASSLVGNFLGGEAFF	TGTGCCAGCAGCTTGGTAGGGAACTTCTTAGGGGGAGAAGCTTTCTTT
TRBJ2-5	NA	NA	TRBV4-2	CASSQEFLQEEETQYF	TGTGCCAGCAGCCAAGAATTTCTACAGGAAGAAGAGACCCAGTACTTC
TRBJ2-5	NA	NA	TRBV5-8	CASSLAVKTQYF	TGTGCCAGCAGCTTGGCCGTAAAGACCCAGTACTTC
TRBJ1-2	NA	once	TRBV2	CAEHEGYGYTF	TGTGCCGAACACGAGGGCTATGGCTACACCTTC
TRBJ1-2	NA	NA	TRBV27	CARGGMDGYTF	TGTGCCAGGGGGGGGATGGATGGCTACACCTTC
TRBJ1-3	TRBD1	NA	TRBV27	CASRTGGSGNTIYF	TGTGCCAGCAGAACAGGGGGCTCTGGAAACACCATATATTTT
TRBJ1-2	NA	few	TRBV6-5	CASSSTMDRGYTF	TGTGCCAGCAGTTCAACCATGGATCGTGGCTACACCTTC
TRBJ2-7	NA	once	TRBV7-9	CASSLQDYEQYF	TGTGCCAGCAGTTTACAGGACTACGAGCAGTACTTC
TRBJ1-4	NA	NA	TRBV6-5	CASSTGTSLKLFF	TGTGCCAGCAGTACCGGGACGTCCTTAAAACTGTTTTTT
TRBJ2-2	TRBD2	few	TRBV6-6	CASSLNSGILTIRTTGELFF	TGTGCCAGCAGTCTCAATAGCGGGATCCTTACAATCCGCACCACCGGGGAGCTGTTTTTT
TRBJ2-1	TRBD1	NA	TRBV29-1	CSADRGEQFF	TGCAGCGCCGACAGGGGAGAGCAGTTCTTC
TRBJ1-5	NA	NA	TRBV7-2	CASSSLPPGVGNQPQHF	TGTGCCAGCAGCTCCCTCCCCCCCGGGGTCGGCAATCAGCCCCAGCATTTT
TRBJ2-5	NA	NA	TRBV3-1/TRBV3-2	CASSQVFSVVAETQYF	TGTGCCAGCAGCCAAGTGTTCAGTGTAGTAGCAGAGACCCAGTACTTC
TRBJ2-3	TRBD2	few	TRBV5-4	CASSFTSGFSTDTQYF	TGTGCCAGCAGCTTCACTAGCGGGTTTAGCACAGATACGCAGTATTTT
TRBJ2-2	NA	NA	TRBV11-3	CASSLGGTVRELFF	TGTGCCAGCAGCTTAGGGGGTACAGTCCGGGAGCTGTTTTTT
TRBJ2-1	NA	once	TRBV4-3	CASSPNSIRGNEQFF	TGCGCCAGCAGCCCGAACTCCATCAGGGGCAATGAGCAGTTCTTC
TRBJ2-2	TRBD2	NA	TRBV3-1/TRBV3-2	CASRWTSGTGELFF	TGTGCCTCACGATGGACTAGCGGGACCGGGGAGCTGTTTTTT
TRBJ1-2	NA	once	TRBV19	CASSPDSYYTYGYTF	TGTGCCAGTAGCCCAGACAGCTACTATACCTATGGCTACACCTTC
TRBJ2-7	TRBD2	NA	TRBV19	CASRLAGYSYEQYF	TGTGCCAGTAGACTAGCGGGCTACTCCTACGAGCAGTACTTC
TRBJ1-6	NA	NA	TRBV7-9	CASSFMDSPHSPLHF	TGTGCCAGCAGCTTCATGGACAGTCCCCATTCACCCCTCCACTTT
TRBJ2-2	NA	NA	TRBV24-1	CATSDFGLSNTGELFF	TGTGCCACCAGTGATTTTGGACTCTCGAACACCGGGGAGCTGTTTTTT
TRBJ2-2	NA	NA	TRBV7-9	CASSRGEWLSGELFF	TGTGCCAGCAGCAGGGGAGAATGGTTATCTGGGGAGCTGTTTTTT
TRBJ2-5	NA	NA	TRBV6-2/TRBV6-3	CASSYLIGSDETQYF	TGTGCCAGCAGTTACCTAATCGGGTCAGACGAGACCCAGTACTTC
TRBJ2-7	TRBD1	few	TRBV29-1	CSVVFQGAYEQYF	TGCAGCGTTGTTTTCCAGGGGGCTTACGAGCAGTACTTC
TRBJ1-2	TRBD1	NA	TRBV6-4	CASSPGGRGVWGYTF	TGTGCCAGCAGTCCCGGCGGCAGGGGGGTATGGGGCTACACCTTC
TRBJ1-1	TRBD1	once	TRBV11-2	CASSSPGTGATRGTEAFF	TGTGCCAGCAGCTCCCCCGGGACAGGGGCGACCCGGGGCACTGAAGCTTTCTTT
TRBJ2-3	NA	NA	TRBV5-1	CASSLVSGSADTQYF	TGCGCCAGCAGCTTGGTGAGTGGGTCCGCAGATACGCAGTATTTT
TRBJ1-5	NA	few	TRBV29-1	CSVGDQPQHF	TGCAGCGTTGGGGATCAGCCCCAGCATTTT
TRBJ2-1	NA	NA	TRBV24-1	CATSDFRGLAGNEQFF	TGTGCCACCAGTGATTTCCGGGGGCTAGCCGGCAATGAGCAGTTCTTC
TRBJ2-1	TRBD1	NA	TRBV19	CASNLAGQGLNEQFF	TGTGCCAGTAATTTAGCGGGACAGGGGCTTAATGAGCAGTTCTTC
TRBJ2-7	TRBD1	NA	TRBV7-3	CASSLGTGGEQYF	TGTGCCAGCAGCCTCGGGACAGGGGGCGAGCAGTACTTC
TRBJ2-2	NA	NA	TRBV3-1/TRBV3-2	CASSQVAGTYTGELFF	TGTGCCAGCAGCCAAGTGGCGGGGACCTACACCGGGGAGCTGTTTTTT
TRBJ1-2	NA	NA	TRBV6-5	CASSYTGRSYGYTF	TGTGCCAGCAGTTACACCGGAAGAAGCTATGGCTACACCTTC
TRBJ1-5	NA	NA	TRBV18	CASSKDSANQPQHF	TGTGCCAGCTCAAAGGACAGCGCCAATCAGCCCCAGCATTTT
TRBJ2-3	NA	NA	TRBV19	CASSINHYSDTQYF	TGTGCCAGTAGTATTAATCACTACTCAGATACGCAGTATTTT
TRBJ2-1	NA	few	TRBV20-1	CSASEVDNEQFF	TGCAGTGCTAGTGAGGTGGACAATGAGCAGTTCTTC
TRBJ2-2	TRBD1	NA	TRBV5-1	CASFHLGQGNTGELFF	TGCGCCAGCTTTCACCTGGGACAGGGGAACACCGGGGAGCTGTTTTTT